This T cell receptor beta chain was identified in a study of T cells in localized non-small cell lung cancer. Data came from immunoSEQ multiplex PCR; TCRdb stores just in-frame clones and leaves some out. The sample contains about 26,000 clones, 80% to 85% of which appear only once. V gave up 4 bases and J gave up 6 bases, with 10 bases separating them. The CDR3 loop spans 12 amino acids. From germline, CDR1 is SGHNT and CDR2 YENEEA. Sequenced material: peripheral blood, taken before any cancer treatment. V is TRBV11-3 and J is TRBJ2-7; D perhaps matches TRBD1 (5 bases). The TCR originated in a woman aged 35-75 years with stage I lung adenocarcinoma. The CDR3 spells CASSSGQGEQYF. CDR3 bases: TGTGCCAGCAGCTCCGGACAAGGCGAGCAGTACTTC. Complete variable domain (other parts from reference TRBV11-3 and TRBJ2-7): EAGVVQSPRYKIIEKKQPVAFWCNPISGHNTLYWYLQNLGQGPELLIRYENEEAVDDSQLPKDRFSAERLKGVDSTLKIQPAELGDSAVYLCASSSGQGEQYFGPGTRLTVT.